This TCR beta chain was captured by sequencing in a study of blood T cell repertoires in COVID-19. Across the whole study: PBMCs, B-cell-depleted T cells, or T cells provided the cDNA or gDNA that made up the material.

Profiled with immunoSEQ multiplex PCR; TCRdb holds only in-frame clones, not every one. The sample yields about 130,000 clones, 79% seen once. This TCR came from a middle-aged man with active or convalescent COVID-19. Sequencing was carried out using peripheral blood.

CDR3 coding DNA: TGTGCCAGCAGTAGTACTAGCATGACGCAGTATTTT. It codes for CASSSTSMTQYF. J is TRBJ2-3 and V is TRBV7-2, with D maybe TRBD2 (6 bases). The CDR3 runs 12 residues. Germline V lookup: CDR1 SGHTA, CDR2 FQGNSA. V shed 6 bases and J shed 9 bases, with 13 bases lying between them.